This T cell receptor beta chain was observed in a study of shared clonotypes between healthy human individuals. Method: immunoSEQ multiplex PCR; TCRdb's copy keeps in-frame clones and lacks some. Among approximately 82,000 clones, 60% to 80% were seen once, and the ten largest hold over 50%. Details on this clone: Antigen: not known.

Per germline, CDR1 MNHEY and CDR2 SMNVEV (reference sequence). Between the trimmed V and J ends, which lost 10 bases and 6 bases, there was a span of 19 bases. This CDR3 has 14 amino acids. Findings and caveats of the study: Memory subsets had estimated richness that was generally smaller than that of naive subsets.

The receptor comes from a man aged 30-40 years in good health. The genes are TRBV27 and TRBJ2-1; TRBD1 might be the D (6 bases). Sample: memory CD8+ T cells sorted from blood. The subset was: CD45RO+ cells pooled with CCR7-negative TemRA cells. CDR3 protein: CATSTGFFGNEQFF. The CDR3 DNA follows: TGTGCCACCTCGACAGGTTTTTTCGGCAATGAGCAGTTCTTC.